Included here is one TCR beta chain sequence, with context. The ends were cut back, 0 bases at V and 2 bases at J, with 14 bases in the middle. This CDR3 is 16 amino acids long. Germline V CDR1 and CDR2: SGHRS, YFSETQ. This entry is derived from a study of blood T cell repertoires in COVID-19. Study-level information: Acute-phase and convalescent COVID-19 samples originated in the United States, Italy and Spain. Sources were T cells, B-cell-depleted T cells, or PBMCs; the material itself was cDNA or gDNA.

The table came from immunoSEQ multiplex PCR; TCRdb's copy has only in-frame clones and leaves some out. Among some 150,000 clones, 70% to 85% were seen once, and the ten largest hold 0.63%. The genes are TRBV5-1 and TRBJ1-2; D is uncertain. Sequencing input: peripheral blood. The origin of this receptor is a man aged 55-75 years with COVID-19, enrolled during active disease. CDR3 coding DNA: TGCGCCAGCAGCTTGGGGGCCAGCCCCCTCAACTATGGCTACACCTTC. As protein: CASSLGASPLNYGYTF.